What follows are 4 T cell receptor beta chains derived from one specimen sequenced in a study of T cell responses to AZD1222 COVID-19 vaccine (dated by TCRdb to the early 2020s). Libraries were built with the immunoSEQ multiplex PCR assay. In TCRdb, the immuneACCESS table is reduced to in-frame sequences with V and J assigned. These tables do not hold every clone; where another copy was compared, an unresolved V gene accounts for under half, and the others remain unexplained. This sample lists tens of thousands of clones; approximately 90% were detected once. Of the sample, 20% to 25% is held by the ten largest clones. The sample's time point, from its label and the paper: baseline before first vaccination. Sequenced here: peripheral blood, sampled on day 0 of AZD1222 vaccination. Every receptor here comes from an adult in good health.

This sequence joins TRBV18 and TRBJ1-2, with D perhaps TRBD1 (5 bases). Germline V CDR1 and CDR2: KGHSH, LQKENI. The CDR3 runs 15 residues. V was trimmed by 2 bases and J by 7 bases, leaving 17 bases between them. CDR3 in amino acids: CASSPVSGTLSGYTF. In DNA form, the CDR3 reads TGTGCCAGCTCACCAGTTTCGGGGACCCTCTCTGGCTACACCTTC.

This clone was observed once. The chain is built from TRBV10-3 and TRBJ1-2, with D unclear. The germline CDR1 and CDR2 sequences are ENHRY and SYGVKD. The length of the CDR3 is 12 residues. V lost 4 bases to trimming and J lost 6 bases, with 9 bases between them. The CDR3 nucleotides read TGTGCCATCAGTGGGTCTGGGGATGGCTACACCTTC. It encodes CAISGSGDGYTF.

V is TRBV7-8 and J is TRBJ1-1; TRBD1 agrees at 10 bases. The CDR3 totals 15 residues. Germline lookup yields CDR1 SGHVS and CDR2 FQNEAQ. With V trimmed by 5 bases and J by 2 bases, 5 bases remained unmatched. CDR3 nucleotides: TGTGCCAGCAGCCAAGACAGGGGGCGAAACACTGAAGCTTTCTTT. It yields the protein CASSQDRGRNTEAFF.

The chain has TRBV5-6 and TRBJ2-7, with TRBD1 as a possible D gene (5 bases). CDR1 and CDR2 from the germline V gene are SGHDT and YYEEEE. This CDR3 region has 16 residues. V was clipped by 0 bases and J by 6 bases, with 19 bases between them. CDR3 coding DNA: TGTGCCAGCAGCTTGGAAGGTTGGGGCACCCCGGCCGAGCAGTACTTC. It codes for CASSLEGWGTPAEQYF.